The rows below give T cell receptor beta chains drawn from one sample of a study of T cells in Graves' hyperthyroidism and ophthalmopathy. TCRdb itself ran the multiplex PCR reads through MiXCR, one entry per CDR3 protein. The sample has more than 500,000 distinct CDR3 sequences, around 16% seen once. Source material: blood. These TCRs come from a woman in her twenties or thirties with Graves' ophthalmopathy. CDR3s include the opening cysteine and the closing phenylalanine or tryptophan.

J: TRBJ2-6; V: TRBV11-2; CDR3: CASSSPLGANVLTF
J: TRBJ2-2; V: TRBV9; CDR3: CASTGTSGENTGELFF
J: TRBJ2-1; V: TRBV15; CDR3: CATRRIGHNEQFF
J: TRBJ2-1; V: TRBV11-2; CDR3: CASSLDGMGQVYNEQFF
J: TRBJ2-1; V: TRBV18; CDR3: CASSPDFNEQFF
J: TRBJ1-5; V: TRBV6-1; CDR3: CASSGLRYQPQHF
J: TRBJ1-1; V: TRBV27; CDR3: CASSLSPQTEAFF
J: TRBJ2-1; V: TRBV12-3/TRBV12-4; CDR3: CASSLTGIYNEQFF
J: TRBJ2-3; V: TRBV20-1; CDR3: CSAYTPGSYTDTQYF
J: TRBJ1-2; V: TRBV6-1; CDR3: CASRKANYGYTF
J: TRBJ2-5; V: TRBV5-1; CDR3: CASSITGGQEAQYF
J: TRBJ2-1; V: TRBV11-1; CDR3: CASSAGQGSYNEQFF
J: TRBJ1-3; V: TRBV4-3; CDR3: CASSQDSIISGNTIYF
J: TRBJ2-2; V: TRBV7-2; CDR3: CASSLVSGKRGGELFF
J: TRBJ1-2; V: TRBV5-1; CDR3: CASSLGTSAGNYGYTF
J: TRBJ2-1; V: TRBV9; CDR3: CASSVEGVGAGYNEQFF
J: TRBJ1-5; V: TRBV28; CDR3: CASNLPGQGFALQHQPQHF
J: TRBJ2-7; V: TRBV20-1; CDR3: CSASGRPPSYEQYF
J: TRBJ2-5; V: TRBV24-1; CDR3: CATSDFGGSAQETQYF
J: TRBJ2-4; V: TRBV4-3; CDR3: CASSQAGTGENIQYF
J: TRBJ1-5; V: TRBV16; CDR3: CATLPAYSNQPQHF
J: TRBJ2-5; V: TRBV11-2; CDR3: CASSQILAGGETQYF
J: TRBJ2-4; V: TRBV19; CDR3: CASSQRTGKNIQYF
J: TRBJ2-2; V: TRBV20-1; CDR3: CSARDSSGSNTGELFF
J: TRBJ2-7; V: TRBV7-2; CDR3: CASSSKRKLAGSYEQYF
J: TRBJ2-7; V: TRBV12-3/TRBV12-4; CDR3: CASRRSPTRRGYEQYF
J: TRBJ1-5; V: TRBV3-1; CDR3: CASSQVAGGNQPQHF
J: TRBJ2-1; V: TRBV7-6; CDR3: CASSPFSGGSNEQFF
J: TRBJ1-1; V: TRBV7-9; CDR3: CASSPKTDTEAFF
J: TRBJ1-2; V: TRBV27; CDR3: CASSTGGVGGYTF
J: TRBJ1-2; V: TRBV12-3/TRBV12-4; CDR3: CASSPTRWVNYGYTF
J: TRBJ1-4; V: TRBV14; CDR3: CASSPGKSTNEKLFF
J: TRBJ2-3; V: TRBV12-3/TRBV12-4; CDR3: CASSLPTPRDPFGTDTQYF
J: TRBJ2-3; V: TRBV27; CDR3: CASTLTNPGTKGTDTQYF
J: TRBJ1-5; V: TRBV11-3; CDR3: CASSLPIGGYRNQPQHF
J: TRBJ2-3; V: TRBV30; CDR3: CAWRITGQTTDTQYF
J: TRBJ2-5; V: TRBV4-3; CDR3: CASSQDDRGGETQYF
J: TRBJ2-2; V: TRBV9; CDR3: CASSERQPDTRELFF
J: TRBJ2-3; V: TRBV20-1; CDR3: CSAIGTGEQEWDTQYF
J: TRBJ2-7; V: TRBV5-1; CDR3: CASSLSRTGKTYEQYF
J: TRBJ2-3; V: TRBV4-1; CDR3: CASSQDFRLSDTQYF
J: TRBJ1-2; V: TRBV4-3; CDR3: CASSHRSYGYTF
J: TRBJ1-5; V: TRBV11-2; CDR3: CASSLEGTAFQPQHF
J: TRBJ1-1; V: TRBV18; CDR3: CASSPQQGDSTEAFF
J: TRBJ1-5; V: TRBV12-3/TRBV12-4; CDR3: CASSGTGAQPQHF
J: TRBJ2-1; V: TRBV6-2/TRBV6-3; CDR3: CASIREGAYNEQFF
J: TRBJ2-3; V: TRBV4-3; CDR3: CASSQVWLRGEIGTDTQYF
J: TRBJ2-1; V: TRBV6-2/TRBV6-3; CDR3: CATRRTGGLAGEQFF
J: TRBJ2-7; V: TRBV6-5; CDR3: CASSYSGQGSYEQYF
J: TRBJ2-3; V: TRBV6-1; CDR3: CASSSRTGGTDTQYF
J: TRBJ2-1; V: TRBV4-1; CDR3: CASSQGKGTEQFF
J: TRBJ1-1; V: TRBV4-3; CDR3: CASSQVGRGWGATEAFF
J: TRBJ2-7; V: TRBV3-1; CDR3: CASSQVKGTTFDEQYF
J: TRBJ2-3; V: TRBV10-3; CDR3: CAISRTSGRDTQYF
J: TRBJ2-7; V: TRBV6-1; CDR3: CASSEMDRASQQYF